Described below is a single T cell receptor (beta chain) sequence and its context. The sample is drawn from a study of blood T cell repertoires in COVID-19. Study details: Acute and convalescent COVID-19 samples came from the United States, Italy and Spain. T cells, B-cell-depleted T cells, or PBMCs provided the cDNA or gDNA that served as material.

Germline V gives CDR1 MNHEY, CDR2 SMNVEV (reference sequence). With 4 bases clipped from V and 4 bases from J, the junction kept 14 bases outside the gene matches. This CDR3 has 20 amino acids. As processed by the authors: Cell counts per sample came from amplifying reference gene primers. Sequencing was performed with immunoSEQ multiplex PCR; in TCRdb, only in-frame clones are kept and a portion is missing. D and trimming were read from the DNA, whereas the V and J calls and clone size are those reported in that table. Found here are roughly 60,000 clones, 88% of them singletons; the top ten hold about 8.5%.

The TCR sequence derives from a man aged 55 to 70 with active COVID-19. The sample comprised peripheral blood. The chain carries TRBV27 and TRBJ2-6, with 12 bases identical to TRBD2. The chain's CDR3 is CASSSVGIRLAGAGANVLTF. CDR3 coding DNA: TGTGCCAGCAGTTCGGTGGGCATTCGACTAGCGGGAGCCGGGGCCAACGTCCTGACTTTC.